One and the same sample provided the 2 T cell receptor beta chains below, sequenced in a study of tumor and adjacent non-tumor tissue in lung cancer. A modified ARM-PCR protocol with three rounds of nested PCR amplified TCRbeta. TCRdb used MiXCR to reprocess the multiplex PCR reads, holding one entry per CDR3 protein. Altogether about 110,000 distinct CDR3 sequences are present, 62% being singletons, with the ten largest covering roughly 19%. RNA was extracted from bulk tissue without any cell sorting. This non-tumor lung sample came from over 3 cm beyond the tumor edge. The sample consisted of distant non-tumor lung tissue. Source of these receptors: a man aged 60 to 69 with non-small cell lung cancer.

This clonotype was observed a handful of times. The gene calls are TRBV19 and TRBJ2-7, with D possibly called TRBD1 or TRBD2 (5 bases each). Trimming left V 5 bases short and J 0 bases short, with 11 bases between. Germline-derived CDR1 and CDR2 are LNHDA and SQIVND (reference sequence). This CDR3 comprises 14 residues. DNA for the CDR3: TGTGCCAGTAGTGCCTCTGGGACCTCCTACGAGCAGTACTTC. It codes for CASSASGTSYEQYF.

Comment on this clonotype: One junction end does not reproduce the germline sequence, and a read error may be involved. This chain connects TRBV25-1 to TRBJ2-1, with unresolved D. This CDR3 is 12 amino acids long. Germline loops: CDR1 MGHDK, CDR2 SYGVNS. The chain's CDR3 is CACSLSYNEQFF. Here the CDR3 DNA reads TGTGCCTGCAGTCTCTCCTACAATGAGCAGTTCTTC.